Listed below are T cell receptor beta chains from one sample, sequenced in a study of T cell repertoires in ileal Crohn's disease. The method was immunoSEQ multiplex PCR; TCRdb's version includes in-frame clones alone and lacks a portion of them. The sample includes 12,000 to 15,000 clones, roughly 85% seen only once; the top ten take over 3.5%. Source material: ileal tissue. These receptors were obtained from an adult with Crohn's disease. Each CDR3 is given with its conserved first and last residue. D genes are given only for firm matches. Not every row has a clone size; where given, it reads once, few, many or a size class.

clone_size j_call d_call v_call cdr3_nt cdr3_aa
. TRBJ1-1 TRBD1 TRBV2 TGTGCCAGCAGTGACTGGGACAGGGGGCAAGTGGCGGCTTTCTTT CASSDWDRGQVAAFF
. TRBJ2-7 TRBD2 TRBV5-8 TGTGCCAGCAGCTTTGGACTAGCGGTATACGAGCAGTACTTC CASSFGLAVYEQYF
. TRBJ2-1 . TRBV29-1 TGCAGCGGATTGACAGGGGGCCCTAGCGGGAGTTCCTACAATGAGCAGTTCTTC CSGLTGGPSGSSYNEQFF
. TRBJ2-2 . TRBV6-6 TGTGCCAGCAGTTACCGTGACAGAAACACCGGGGAGCTGTTTTTT CASSYRDRNTGELFF
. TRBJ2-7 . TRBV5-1 TGCGCCAGCAGCCGCGGTTCATCCTACGAGCAGTACTTC CASSRGSSYEQYF
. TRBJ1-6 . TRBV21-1 TGTGCCAGCAGTCAGGGGTATAGCTCCTATAATTCACCCCTCCACTTT CASSQGYSSYNSPLHF
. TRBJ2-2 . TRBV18 TGTGCCAGCTCACCAGAAGGGGCAGGGAACACCGGGGAGCTGTTTTTT CASSPEGAGNTGELFF
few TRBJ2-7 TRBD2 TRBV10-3 TGTGCCATCAGTGAGCCGGGACTAGCGGGGACCTACGAGCAGTACTTC CAISEPGLAGTYEQYF
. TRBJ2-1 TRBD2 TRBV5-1 TGCGCCAGCAGCCCCGGACTAGAGGGAAATGAGCAGTTCTTC CASSPGLEGNEQFF
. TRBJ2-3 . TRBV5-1 TGCGCCAGCAGCTTGGGGGCGGGATCCACAGATACGCAGTATTTT CASSLGAGSTDTQYF
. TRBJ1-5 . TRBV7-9 TGTGCCAGCAGCTTAGTCGGTCAGCCCCAGCATTTT CASSLVGQPQHF
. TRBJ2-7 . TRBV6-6 TGTGCCAGCAGTTACTCGGGCAGTTCCTACGAGCAGTACTTC CASSYSGSSYEQYF
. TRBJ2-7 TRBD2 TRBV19 TGTGCCAGTAGTCCAAGGGGAGGGACCTTCTACGAGCAGTACTTC CASSPRGGTFYEQYF
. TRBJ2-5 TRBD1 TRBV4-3 TGCGCCAGCAGCCAAACCCCGGGACAGGGGGCAGAGACCCAGTACTTC CASSQTPGQGAETQYF
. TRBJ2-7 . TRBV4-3 TGCGCCAGCAGCCAAGTGTTATTCGGTAGCTCCTACGAGCAGTACTTC CASSQVLFGSSYEQYF
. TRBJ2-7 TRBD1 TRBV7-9 TGTGCCAGCAGCCCAAGACAGGGGCCCGCCTACGAGCAGTACTTC CASSPRQGPAYEQYF
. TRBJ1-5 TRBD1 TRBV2 TGTGCCAGCAGACTAACAGGGGGGGGCACGGGCAGCAATCAGCCCCAGCATTTT CASRLTGGGTGSNQPQHF
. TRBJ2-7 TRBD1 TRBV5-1 TGCGCCAGCAGCTTGGGGGGGACAGTTTCCTACGAGCAGTACTTC CASSLGGTVSYEQYF
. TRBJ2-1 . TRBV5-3 TGTGCCAGAAGCGAGGAGAAAACTAGACCCTACTCCTACAATGAGCAGTTCTTC CARSEEKTRPYSYNEQFF
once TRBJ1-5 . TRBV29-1 TGCAGCGTTGGGGAGTCGGGGTATAGCAATCAGCCCCAGCATTTT CSVGESGYSNQPQHF
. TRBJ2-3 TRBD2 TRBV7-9 TGTGCCAGCAGCTTAGGGACTAGCGGGGGGTTATTGGCGTATTTT CASSLGTSGGLLAYF
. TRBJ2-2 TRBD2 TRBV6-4 TGTGCCATCGTGACTAGCGGTGGCGGGGAGCTGTTTTTT CAIVTSGGGELFF
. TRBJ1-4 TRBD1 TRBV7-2 TGTGCCAGCAGCTCAACAGGGGGGAGCGAAAAACTGTTTTTT CASSSTGGSEKLFF
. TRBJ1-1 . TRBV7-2 TGTGCCAGCAGCTTATCACAGGGCCGGGGCACTGAAGCTTTCTTT CASSLSQGRGTEAFF
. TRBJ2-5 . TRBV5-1 TGCGCCAGCAGCACCGAACGAGGACGGGACTTAGAAGAGACCCAGTACTTC CASSTERGRDLEETQYF
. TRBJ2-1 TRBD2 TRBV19 TGTGCCAGTAGTATAAATCGACTAGCGGGATATAACACCTACAATGAGCAGTTCTTC CASSINRLAGYNTYNEQFF
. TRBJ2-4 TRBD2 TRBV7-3 TGTGCCAGCAGCGTCGACGGGGGGACCAAAAACATTCAGTACTTC CASSVDGGTKNIQYF
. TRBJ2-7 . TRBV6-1 TGTGCCCTTTCCCGGGCCTACGAGCAGTACTTC CALSRAYEQYF
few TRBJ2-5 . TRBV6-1 TGTGCCAGCAGTGAAGGAGGGGCGGGGAAAGAGACCCAGTACTTC CASSEGGAGKETQYF
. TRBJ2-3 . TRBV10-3 TGTGGCCATCAAAAAGAGGGCACAGATACGCAGTATTTT CGHQKEGTDTQYF
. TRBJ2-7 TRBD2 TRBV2 TGTGCCAGCAGCCCGGGACTAGCGCACTACGAGCAGTACTTC CASSPGLAHYEQYF
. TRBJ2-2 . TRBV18 TGTGCCAGCTCACCACCACCACAGGGTGTTGGGAGGGAGAAGAACACCGGGGAGCTGTTTTTT CASSPPPQGVGREKNTGELFF
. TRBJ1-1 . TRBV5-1 TGCGCCAGCAGCTTGGCCCAGGGAGGAGGCACTGAAGCTTTCTTT CASSLAQGGGTEAFF
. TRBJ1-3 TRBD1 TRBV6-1 TGTGCCAGCAGGACAGGGGCGTATGGAAACACCATATATTTT CASRTGAYGNTIYF
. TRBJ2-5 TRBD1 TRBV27 TGTGCCAGCAGTTTAGGACAGGGGTCCCAAGAGACCCAGTACTTC CASSLGQGSQETQYF
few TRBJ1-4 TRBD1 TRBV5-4 TGTGCCAGCAGCTTGTCAACAGGGGGGAGGGAAAAACTGTTTTTT CASSLSTGGREKLFF
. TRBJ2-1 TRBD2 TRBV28 TGTGCCAGCAGTTTCGCGGGAGGGCAAAATGAGCAGTTCTTC CASSFAGGQNEQFF
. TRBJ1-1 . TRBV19 TGTGCCAGTAGTTCGAGAGGTGGATTTGAAGCTTTCTTT CASSSRGGFEAFF
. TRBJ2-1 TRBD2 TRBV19 TGTGCCAGTAGTATGACTAGCGGGGCCTACAATGAGCAGTTCTTC CASSMTSGAYNEQFF
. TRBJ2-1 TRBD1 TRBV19 TGTGCCAGCAGACAGGGTCTCAACTCCTACAATGAGCAGTTCTTC CASRQGLNSYNEQFF
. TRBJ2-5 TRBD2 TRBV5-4 TGTGCCAGCGGTCAGACTAGCGGGGGGCGTCGGGAGACCCAGTACTTC CASGQTSGGRRETQYF
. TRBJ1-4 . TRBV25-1 TGTGCCAGCAGTGAATTTCAGGTTGGGAGGGAAAAACTGTTTTTT CASSEFQVGREKLFF
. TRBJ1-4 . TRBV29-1 TGCAGCGGACAAAATCCAACTAATGAAAAACTGTTTTTT CSGQNPTNEKLFF
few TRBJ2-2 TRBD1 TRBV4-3 TGCGCCAGCAGCCGAGTCGACAGGGGTGGTACCGGGGAGCTGTTTTTT CASSRVDRGGTGELFF
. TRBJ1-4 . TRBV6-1 TGTGCCAGCAGCGGGGAAAAACTGTTTTTT CASSGEKLFF
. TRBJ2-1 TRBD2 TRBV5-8 TGTGCCAGCAGCACCGGGACTAGCGGGGGATACAATGAGCAGTTCTTC CASSTGTSGGYNEQFF
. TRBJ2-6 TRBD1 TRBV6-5 TGTGCCAGCAGTGGTACAGGGGCTGGGGCCAACGTCCTGACTTTC CASSGTGAGANVLTF
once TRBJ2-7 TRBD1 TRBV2 TGTGCCAGCAACCGACAGGGGACCTCTTCCTACGAGCAGTACTTC CASNRQGTSSYEQYF
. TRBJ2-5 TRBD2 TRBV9 TGTGCCAGCAGCCCTTCAACCAGCGGGACTAGCGGGGCGGGGACCCAGTACTTC CASSPSTSGTSGAGTQYF
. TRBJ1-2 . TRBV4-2 TGTGCCAGCAGCCAAGATCAGGACAGTCGGCTTTATGGCTACACCTTC CASSQDQDSRLYGYTF
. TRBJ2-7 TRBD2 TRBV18 TGTGCCAGCTCGCCCCCGGGGGGGAAGTTCTACGAGCAGTACTTC CASSPPGGKFYEQYF
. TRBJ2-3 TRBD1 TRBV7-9 TGTGCCAGCAGCTTAGTTGTTCCGGGACAGGGGTCGTATTTT CASSLVVPGQGSYF
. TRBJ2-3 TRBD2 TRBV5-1 TGCGCCAGCAGCGAGGGGACTAGCGGGAGGGATACGCAGTATTTT CASSEGTSGRDTQYF
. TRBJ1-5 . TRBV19 TGTGCCTCAACAGAGGTGGGGGGGAACCCTCAGCCCCAGCATTTT CASTEVGGNPQPQHF
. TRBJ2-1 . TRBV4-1 TGCGCCAGCAGCCAAAGGGACTCCGCCTCCTACAATGAGCAGTTCTTC CASSQRDSASYNEQFF
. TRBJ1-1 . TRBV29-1 TGCAGCGTTCTAGCAGGGGCATTCAACACTGAAGCTTTCTTT CSVLAGAFNTEAFF
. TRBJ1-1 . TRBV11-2 TGTGCCAGCAGCTACCGGGACTCTGAAGCTTTCTTT CASSYRDSEAFF
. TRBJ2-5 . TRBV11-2 TGTGCCAGCAGCTTAGACCCAAACCAAGAGACCCAGTACTTC CASSLDPNQETQYF